One and the same sample provided the 30 T cell receptor beta chains below, sequenced in a study of shared clonotypes between healthy human individuals. Profiled with immunoSEQ multiplex PCR; TCRdb holds only in-frame clones, not every one. The table has 730,000 or so clones, more than 70% seen once; the top ten hold under 2%. The specimen was memory CD4+ T cells sorted from blood. Described subset: CD45RA-negative fraction. These receptors were collected from a woman aged 25 to 39 in good health.

This clone was picked up a small number of times. The rearrangement joins TRBV6-5 to TRBJ2-1; D is unresolved. Germline loops: CDR1 MNHEY, CDR2 SVGAGI. V gave up 7 bases and J gave up 5 bases, with 9 bases separating them. The CDR3 contains 12 residues. The CDR3 DNA sequence: TGTGCCAGCATATCCTGGGACAATGAGCAGTTCTTC. It encodes CASISWDNEQFF.

The chain joins TRBV6-1 to TRBJ1-3; D may be TRBD1 (5 bases). Germline values: CDR1 MNHNS, CDR2 SASEGT. The V and J ends lost 6 bases and 3 bases respectively, with 15 bases between them. The CDR3 consists of 15 residues. CDR3 in DNA: TGTGCCAGCAGGGTGGACATCCTGGTTGGAAACACCATATATTTT. The encoded protein is CASRVDILVGNTIYF.

This clone was observed a few times. The V gene is TRBV15, the J gene TRBJ2-1, with D maybe TRBD2 (5 bases). CDR1 and CDR2 from the germline V gene are LNHNV and YYDKDF (reference sequence). V was cut by 3 bases and J by 7 bases, with 13 bases left in between. There are 14 residues in the CDR3. The CDR3 loop reads CATSRGGRPNEQFF. CDR3 in DNA: TGTGCCACCAGCAGGGGCGGGCGTCCAAATGAGCAGTTCTTC. Full variable domain (outside the CDR3, taken from reference TRBV15 and TRBJ2-1): DAMVIQNPRYQVTQFGKPVTLSCSQTLNHNVMYWYQQKSSQAPKLLFHYYDKDFNNEADTPDNFQSRRPNTSFCFLDIRSPGLGDTAMYLCATSRGGRPNEQFFGPGTRLTVL.

V is TRBV6-1 and J is TRBJ2-3; possible D gene TRBD1, 6 bases. Deletions cut 8 bases from V and 2 bases from J, with 11 bases between. CDR1 MNHNS and CDR2 SASEGT come from the germline V gene. The CDR3 is 13 residues long. The CDR3: CASEGQNTDTQYF. CDR3 bases: TGTGCCAGCGAGGGACAAAACACAGATACGCAGTATTTT.

The count of this clone is one. The V gene is TRBV29-1, the J gene TRBJ1-1; D ambiguous. The germline gives CDR1 SQVTM, CDR2 ANQGSEA. V was trimmed by 6 bases and J by 0 bases, leaving 11 bases between them. CDR3 length equals 13 residues. The CDR3 loop reads CSVLRNMNTEAFF. CDR3 in DNA: TGCAGCGTACTACGGAACATGAACACTGAAGCTTTCTTT. Complete variable domain (other parts from reference TRBV29-1 and TRBJ1-1): SAVISQKPSRDICQRGTSLTIQCQVDSQVTMMFWYRQQPGQSLTLIATANQGSEATYESGFVIDKFPISRPNLTFSTLTVSNMSPEDSSIYLCSVLRNMNTEAFFGQGTRLTVV.

The chain couples TRBV28 to TRBJ2-5; D not resolved. With 6 bases removed from V and 0 bases from J, the gap between germline ends came to 5 bases. Germline V gene sequence: CDR1 MDHEN, CDR2 SYDVKM. The CDR3 loop spans 12 amino acids. The CDR3 loop reads CASRTDQETQYF. In DNA, the CDR3 is TGTGCCAGCAGAACAGACCAAGAGACCCAGTACTTC.

The chain carries TRBV28 and TRBJ2-5; weak D call: TRBD2 (6 bases). V dropped 6 bases and J dropped 7 bases, with 15 bases sitting between them. CDR3 length: 13 amino acids. Germline lookup yields CDR1 MDHEN and CDR2 SYDVKM. CDR3 loop: CASRRPSGGTQYF. Written as DNA, the CDR3 is TGTGCCAGCAGGAGACCTTCCGGGGGGACCCAGTACTTC. The variable domain in full, with the rest retrieved from reference TRBV28 and TRBJ2-5, is DVKVTQSSRYLVKRTGEKVFLECVQDMDHENMFWYRQDPGLGLRLIYFSYDVKMKEKGDIPEGYSVSREKKERFSLILESASTNQTSMYLCASRRPSGGTQYFGPGTRLLVL.

The chain recombines TRBV7-9 with TRBJ2-1; D not resolved. Looked up from germline, CDR1 is SEHNR and CDR2 is FQNEAQ (reference sequence). V shed 9 bases and J shed 0 bases, with 9 bases lying between them. The CDR3 has 13 residues. The CDR3 DNA is TGTGCCAGTCGACTGGCCTCCTACAATGAGCAGTTCTTC. Its protein product is CASRLASYNEQFF. Full variable domain (outside the CDR3, taken from reference TRBV7-9 and TRBJ2-1): DTGVSQNPRHKITKRGQNVTFRCDPISEHNRLYWYRQTLGQGPEFLTYFQNEAQLEKSRLLSDRFSAERPKGSFSTLEIQRTEQGDSAMYLCASRLASYNEQFFGPGTRLTVL.

The chain uses TRBV29-1 and TRBJ1-2; 7 bases map to TRBD1. CDR1 and CDR2 (germline): SQVTM, ANQGSEA. V shed 0 bases and J 3 bases; nucleotides not matched to a gene: 1. The CDR3 contains 13 residues. The CDR3 bases are TGCAGCGTTGAAGACAGGGGGGACTATGGCTACACCTTC. Translation gives CSVEDRGDYGYTF.

V gene TRBV29-1 combines with J gene TRBJ1-1; possibly TRBD1 for D (5 bases). Trimming shortened V by 7 bases and J by 5 bases, and 17 bases separated the two germline ends. Germline CDR1 SQVTM, CDR2 ANQGSEA. CDR3 length: 13 residues. CDR3 in amino acids: CSGTGPGGTEAFF. The DNA for the CDR3 is TGCAGCGGGACGGGACCCGGGGGGACTGAAGCTTTCTTT. Full variable domain (remainder filled in from reference TRBV29-1 and TRBJ1-1): SAVISQKPSRDICQRGTSLTIQCQVDSQVTMMFWYRQQPGQSLTLIATANQGSEATYESGFVIDKFPISRPNLTFSTLTVSNMSPEDSSIYLCSGTGPGGTEAFFGQGTRLTVV.

This chain uses TRBV19 with TRBJ2-2, with 9 bases identical to TRBD1. The germline V gene has CDR1 LNHDA and CDR2 SQIVND (reference sequence). This CDR3 comprises 16 residues. Trimming cost V 1 base and J 6 bases; bases outside gene matches: 6. The DNA of the CDR3 is TGTGCCAGTAGTATAGGGTGGGACAGGGAATCCGGGGAGCTGTTTTTT. Its protein product is CASSIGWDRESGELFF. Using reference TRBV19 and TRBJ2-2 for the parts outside the CDR3, the full variable domain is DGGITQSPKYLFRKEGQNVTLSCEQNLNHDAMYWYRQDPGQGLRLIYYSQIVNDFQKGDIAEGYSVSREKKESFPLTVTSAQKNPTAFYLCASSIGWDRESGELFFGEGSRLTVL.

The rearrangement joins TRBV19 to TRBJ1-4; 7 bases are shared with TRBD1. This CDR3 is built from 13 residues. Germline trimming cut 7 bases from V and 11 bases from J; bases unmatched to any gene: 10. CDR1 is LNHDA and CDR2 is SQIVND in the germline V gene (reference sequence). For the CDR3, the DNA is TGTGCCAGTACATCGACAGGGTTCGGGAAACTGTTTTTT. This encodes CASTSTGFGKLFF.

This chain connects TRBV29-1 to TRBJ2-3, with no clear D. Trimming took 5 bases from V and 2 from J, leaving 5 bases between them. The CDR3 extends over 11 amino acids. CDR1 is SQVTM and CDR2 is ANQGSEA in the germline V gene. The CDR3: CSVQNTDTQYF. The CDR3 region has the DNA TGCAGCGTTCAGAACACAGATACGCAGTATTTT.

This clone was recorded only once. The V gene is TRBV5-1, the J gene TRBJ2-2; tentative D call: TRBD2 (6 bases). Germline CDR1 is SGHRS and CDR2 is YFSETQ. Deletions cut 4 bases from V and 5 bases from J, with 15 bases between. This CDR3 contains 15 residues. The CDR3 coding sequence is TGCGCCAGCAGCGGGGAGGTCGTGGTTACCGGGGAGCTGTTTTTT. The encoded protein is CASSGEVVVTGELFF.

J is TRBJ2-3 and V is TRBV19, with D unresolved. The ends were cut back, 1 base at V and 2 bases at J, with 10 bases in the middle. The CDR3 covers 15 residues. CDR1 is LNHDA and CDR2 is SQIVND in the germline V gene (reference sequence). CDR3 in amino acids: CASSIGTQNTDTQYF. The CDR3 DNA reads as TGTGCCAGTAGTATAGGGACCCAGAACACAGATACGCAGTATTTT.

The chain combines TRBV18 with TRBJ2-7; possible D gene TRBD2, 5 bases. The germline gives CDR1 KGHSH, CDR2 LQKENI. CDR3 length: 14 residues. Between the trimmed V and J ends, which lost 1 base and 3 bases, there was a span of 10 bases. The CDR3 reads CASSPRAGLYEQYF. CDR3 bases: TGTGCCAGCTCACCACGGGCAGGACTCTACGAGCAGTACTTC.

The V gene is TRBV19, the J gene TRBJ1-2; D is perhaps TRBD1 (6 bases). The CDR3 spans 16 residues. The germline V and J ends were trimmed by 3 bases and 4 bases, with 18 bases remaining between them. CDR1 LNHDA and CDR2 SQIVND come from the germline V gene (reference sequence). The CDR3 DNA reads as TGTGCCAGTAGTATTCTAACAGGGACCTCGCTCTATGGCTACACCTTC. Its protein is CASSILTGTSLYGYTF.

This clone was seen a single time. The chain carries TRBV5-8 and TRBJ1-5; tentatively, D is TRBD1 (5 bases). V was clipped by 4 bases and J by 3 bases, with 14 bases between them. CDR3 length equals 15 residues. CDR1 SGHTS and CDR2 YDEGEE come from the germline V gene. CDR3 region: CASSGAGGVNQPQHF. CDR3 sequence (DNA): TGTGCCAGCAGCGGAGCGGGGGGGGTCAATCAGCCCCAGCATTTT.

J is TRBJ1-2 and V is TRBV15; no firm D call. This CDR3 region has 14 residues. V was shortened by 3 bases and J by 1 base, with 9 bases between the two germline ends. The V gene's germline CDR1 is LNHNV and CDR2 YYDKDF (reference sequence). This chain's CDR3 is CATSRLELNYGYTF. The DNA of the CDR3 is TGTGCCACCAGCAGGCTCGAGCTTAACTATGGCTACACCTTC.

The J gene is TRBJ1-1, the V gene TRBV19; the match to TRBD1 covers 7 bases. V trimming: 1 base; J trimming: 1 base; junction bases outside the gene matches: 3. CDR1 is LNHDA, CDR2 SQIVND, per germline (reference sequence). The CDR3 has 15 amino acids. CDR3 in amino acids: CASSIGDSRNTEAFF. In nucleotides, the CDR3 is TGTGCCAGTAGTATAGGGGACAGCAGGAACACTGAAGCTTTCTTT. Full variable domain (remainder filled in from reference TRBV19 and TRBJ1-1): DGGITQSPKYLFRKEGQNVTLSCEQNLNHDAMYWYRQDPGQGLRLIYYSQIVNDFQKGDIAEGYSVSREKKESFPLTVTSAQKNPTAFYLCASSIGDSRNTEAFFGQGTRLTVV.

This clone was observed a single time. The chain joins TRBV11-1 to TRBJ1-1; 12 bases fit TRBD1. V gave up 2 bases and J gave up 4 bases; unmatched junction bases: 2. Per the germline V gene, CDR1 is SGHAT and CDR2 is FQDESV (reference sequence). The CDR3 has 15 amino acids. For the CDR3, the DNA is TGTGCCAGCAGCTTAAGGGGACAGGGGGCCACTGAAGCTTTCTTT. Its translation is CASSLRGQGATEAFF.

A few counts support this clone. The chain employs TRBV7-3 and TRBJ2-2; D is unresolved. The CDR3 totals 13 residues. Trimming removed 6 bases at V and 5 bases at J, with 10 bases between. Germline CDR1 and CDR2: SGHTA and FQGTGA. The CDR3 DNA follows: TGTGCCAGCAGTTTTGGAAGAACCGGGGAGCTGTTTTTT. Its translation is CASSFGRTGELFF.

The chain couples TRBV6-5 to TRBJ1-5; 7 bases line up with TRBD1. CDR1 and CDR2 from the germline V gene are MNHEY and SVGAGI. The CDR3 runs to 13 residues. J was trimmed by 6 bases and V by 8 bases; bases with no gene match: 7. CDR3 DNA sequence: TGTGCCAGCGGTAAGGGGGCAGCTCAGCCCCAGCATTTT. It encodes CASGKGAAQPQHF.

The J gene is TRBJ2-7, the V gene TRBV18; D not certain. CDR1 is KGHSH, CDR2 LQKENI, per germline. The germline V and J ends were trimmed by 0 bases and 0 bases, with 9 bases remaining between them. This CDR3 region has 15 residues. The CDR3 DNA reads TGTGCCAGCTCACCACCGAGCGCAGGCTCCTACGAGCAGTACTTC. As protein: CASSPPSAGSYEQYF.

The chain combines TRBV6-5 with TRBJ2-7; 7 bases align to TRBD2. CDR3 length equals 15 residues. Germline CDR1 reads MNHEY; CDR2 reads SVGAGI. Germline trimming cut 6 bases from V and 4 bases from J; bases unmatched to any gene: 12. CDR3 coding DNA: TGTGCCAGCAGAAGCCTAGCGGAGGGAATGTACGAGCAGTACTTC. Translating gives CASRSLAEGMYEQYF.

This clone has only a few counts. V and J are TRBV7-8 and TRBJ1-1; no reliable D call. Germline V gene lookup returns CDR1 SGHVS and CDR2 FQNEAQ. V was shortened by 3 bases and J by 1 base, with 6 bases between the two germline ends. This CDR3 has 13 amino acids. This chain's CDR3 is CASSLGKNTEAFF. The DNA of the CDR3 is TGTGCCAGCAGCTTGGGAAAGAACACTGAAGCTTTCTTT. Looking up the rest from reference TRBV7-8 and TRBJ1-1 gives the full variable domain: GAGVSQSPRYKVAKRGQDVALRCDPISGHVSLFWYQQALGQGPEFLTYFQNEAQLDKSGLPSDRFFAERPEGSVSTLKIQRTQQEDSAVYLCASSLGKNTEAFFGQGTRLTVV.

The rearrangement joins TRBV7-3 to TRBJ1-3; D is possibly TRBD1 (5 bases). The V and J ends lost 5 bases and 2 bases respectively, with 7 bases between them. The CDR3 has 13 residues. The germline CDR1 and CDR2 sequences are SGHTA and FQGTGA. The CDR3 region is CASSQGAGNTIYF. The CDR3 DNA is TGTGCCAGCAGCCAGGGAGCTGGAAACACCATATATTTT.

The chain recombines TRBV18 with TRBJ2-1; D call uncertain. The CDR3 extends over 14 amino acids. Germline loops: CDR1 KGHSH, CDR2 LQKENI. V lost 1 base and J 5 bases, leaving 9 bases between the germline ends. The chain's CDR3 is CASSPQVGHNEQFF. The DNA for the CDR3 is TGTGCCAGCTCACCACAGGTTGGGCACAATGAGCAGTTCTTC.

This clone was recorded a few times. The same CDR3 also results from other DNA sequences found in this sample. The chain links TRBV28 to TRBJ2-7; 8 bases agree with TRBD1. V shed 6 bases, J shed 1 base, and the junction held 5 bases outside the gene matches. This CDR3 comprises 14 residues. Germline loops: CDR1 MDHEN, CDR2 SYDVKM. CDR3 bases: TGTGCCAGCAGAGGTCAGGGGGCGTCCTACGAGCAGTACTTC. Translating gives CASRGQGASYEQYF.

V usage is TRBV19 and J usage is TRBJ2-1; D not certain. CDR3 length equals 15 residues. The V gene's germline CDR1 is LNHDA and CDR2 SQIVND (reference sequence). The V and J ends lost 0 bases and 7 bases respectively, with 13 bases between them. The CDR3 loop reads CASSIDRKERNEQFF. The CDR3 DNA sequence: TGTGCCAGTAGTATAGATCGGAAAGAGAGAAATGAGCAGTTCTTC.